Listed below are T cell receptor beta chains from one sample, sequenced in a study of T-cell reconstitution after alpha-beta-depleted transplantation in children. Using its own MiXCR run on the PCR reads, TCRdb lists one record per CDR3 protein. The table records about 610,000 distinct CDR3 sequences, approximately 10% of them present only once. The sample here was PBMCs from the stem cell graft donor, taken from the stem cell graft. The receptor source for this set is a human donor who donated a stem cell graft to a child with acute myeloid leukemia. Both conserved end residues are part of each CDR3. The order of the fields is J gene, V gene, CDR3 length, D gene, clone size, CDR3 DNA, CDR3 protein. The D gene is left open where the match is weak. A clone size is listed for some rows: how often the clone was seen (once, few, many), or a class if it is expanded.

TRBJ2-5 | TRBV4-2 | 19 | NA | few | TGTGCCAGCAGCCAAGTCCCCCTTGGGGCGTTCGGAGACCAAGAGACCCAGTACTTC | CASSQVPLGAFGDQETQYF
TRBJ1-1 | TRBV27 | 16 | NA | NA | TGTGCCAGCAGGAGAAACTCGGGGGGCAGAGACACTGAAGCTTTCTTT | CASRRNSGGRDTEAFF
TRBJ1-4 | TRBV6-1 | 15 | NA | NA | TGTGCCAGCATCCTAGGGGGGGCAACTAATGAAAAACTGTTTTTT | CASILGGATNEKLFF
TRBJ2-7 | TRBV30 | 11 | NA | many | TGTGCCTATACAGGGTCCTACGAGCAGTACTTC | CAYTGSYEQYF
TRBJ1-3 | TRBV6-1 | 17 | NA | few | TGTGCCAGCAGTGAAGACACAGCAATATACTCTGGAAACACCATATATTTT | CASSEDTAIYSGNTIYF
TRBJ2-6 | TRBV29-1 | 10 | NA | few | TGCAGCGCCCTGACCAACGTCCTGACTTTC | CSALTNVLTF
TRBJ2-6 | TRBV27 | 16 | TRBD1 | many | TGTGCCAGCAGTTTTACAGGGGGGCTCGGGGCCAACGTCCTGACTTTC | CASSFTGGLGANVLTF
TRBJ2-1 | TRBV27 | 15 | TRBD1 | few | TGTGCCAGCAGCCAAGGGACAGCGACCTACAATGAGCAGTTCTTC | CASSQGTATYNEQFF
TRBJ1-2 | TRBV29-1 | 15 | TRBD1 | NA | TGCAGCGCAGGGACAGGGGAAGGGTTTAACTATGGCTACACCTTC | CSAGTGEGFNYGYTF
TRBJ2-2 | TRBV7-2 | 15 | TRBD2 | many | TGTGCCAGCAGCTTACGGGGGGTAATAACCGGGGAGCTGTTTTTT | CASSLRGVITGELFF
TRBJ2-2 | TRBV7-2 | 16 | NA | few | TGTGCCAGCACCTTACAACTGAGCCGGGGGACCGGGGAGCTGTTTTTT | CASTLQLSRGTGELFF
TRBJ2-7 | TRBV6-2/TRBV6-3 | 16 | TRBD1 | many | TGTGCCAGCAGCCCTATACGACAGGGGGCTCCCTACGAGCAGTACTTC | CASSPIRQGAPYEQYF
TRBJ2-2 | TRBV20-1 | 13 | NA | few | TGCAGTGTTCCCCGAAGGCAGACCGGGGAGCTGTTTTTT | CSVPRRQTGELFF
TRBJ2-7 | TRBV4-2 | 14 | TRBD1 | NA | TGTGCCAGCAGCCAGGCCGGACAGGACTACGAGCAGTACTTC | CASSQAGQDYEQYF
TRBJ1-4 | TRBV20-1 | 15 | TRBD1 | few | TGCAGTGCCGCTCAACCGGGACAGCCAAGTGAAAAACTGTTTTTT | CSAAQPGQPSEKLFF
TRBJ1-6 | TRBV3-1 | 15 | TRBD1 | NA | TGTGCCAGCAGCCAAGAGACAGGGGGTTATTCACCCCTCCACTTT | CASSQETGGYSPLHF
TRBJ2-6 | TRBV6-2/TRBV6-3 | 18 | TRBD2 | once | TGTGCCAGCAGTTATCAGCGGGAGTTGGAATCTGGGGCCAACGTCCTGACTTTC | CASSYQRELESGANVLTF
TRBJ2-7 | TRBV20-1 | 14 | TRBD1 | few | TGCAGTGCTAGGGACAGGCCTTTACCCTACGAGCAGTACTTC | CSARDRPLPYEQYF
TRBJ1-1 | TRBV20-1 | 18 | TRBD1 | few | TGCAGTGCTAGAGTCGACAGGGCCCGGGGCTCCATGAACACTGAAGCTTTCTTT | CSARVDRARGSMNTEAFF
TRBJ2-6 | TRBV2 | 18 | NA | few | TGTGCCAGCAGTGCCTTCAGGGTCGCACTCTCTGGGGCCAACGTCCTGACTTTC | CASSAFRVALSGANVLTF
TRBJ1-2 | TRBV12-3/TRBV12-4 | 14 | TRBD1 | few | TGTGCCAGCAGTTTAGGGACAGGGGTTGATGGCTACACCTTC | CASSLGTGVDGYTF
TRBJ2-4 | TRBV6-5 | 15 | TRBD2 | few | TGTGCCAGCAGTTACTCTACTAGCGGGAGCACCATTCAGTACTTC | CASSYSTSGSTIQYF
TRBJ1-1 | TRBV20-1 | 13 | NA | NA | TGCAGTCCTAGTCGCGGGGGGAACACTGAAGCTTTCTTT | CSPSRGGNTEAFF
TRBJ2-1 | TRBV20-1 | 14 | NA | NA | TGCAGTGCGGCGCTTGCCGGGATCTACAATGAGCAGTTCTTC | CSAALAGIYNEQFF
TRBJ2-1 | TRBV11-2 | 14 | NA | NA | TGTGCCAGCAGCTCCGACAGACCCTACAATGAGCAGTTCTTC | CASSSDRPYNEQFF
TRBJ2-1 | TRBV29-1 | 14 | NA | few | TGCAGACTCCCCCTGGCAGGCAGAACCCATGAGCAGTTCTTC | CRLPLAGRTHEQFF
TRBJ2-1 | TRBV9 | 15 | NA | many | TGTGCCAGCAGCGTAGTAAGCGGCTCCTACAATGAGCAGTTCTTC | CASSVVSGSYNEQFF
TRBJ2-4 | TRBV7-8 | 14 | TRBD1 | NA | TGTGCCAGCACCTTGGGACAGACCAAAAACATTCAGTACTTC | CASTLGQTKNIQYF
TRBJ1-1 | TRBV20-1 | 15 | NA | few | TGCAGTGCTAGAGATCGTACAGGAGTGAACACTGAAGCTTTCTTT | CSARDRTGVNTEAFF
TRBJ2-3 | TRBV20-1 | 13 | TRBD1 | few | TGCAGTGCTCAGGGGGCAGGCACAGATACGCAGTATTTT | CSAQGAGTDTQYF
TRBJ1-1 | TRBV27 | 15 | NA | many | TGTGCCAGCAGTTTTAACGTGAAAATGAACACTGAAGCTTTCTTT | CASSFNVKMNTEAFF
TRBJ2-1 | TRBV27 | 14 | NA | many | TGTGCCAGCAGTGAGGAACTAGCTTACAATGAGCAGTTCTTC | CASSEELAYNEQFF
TRBJ2-1 | TRBV24-1 | 20 | TRBD2 | NA | TGTGCCACCAGTGATTTCCTCGGGACTAGCGGGAGGGCCGGGACGAATGAGCAGTTCTTC | CATSDFLGTSGRAGTNEQFF
TRBJ2-2 | TRBV12-3/TRBV12-4 | 14 | NA | few | TGTGCCAGCAGCTCCGGATTCGACACCGGGGAGCTGTTTTTT | CASSSGFDTGELFF
TRBJ2-5 | TRBV5-1 | 13 | NA | NA | TGCGCCAGCAGCTTGGCCCCAGTAGAGACCCAGTACTTC | CASSLAPVETQYF
TRBJ2-5 | TRBV28 | 15 | TRBD1 | many | TGTGCCAGCAGTCTTATCGGGACAGGTGAAGAGACCCAGTACTTC | CASSLIGTGEETQYF
TRBJ2-3 | TRBV29-1 | 12 | NA | few | TGCAGCGTTGTGTCTGGGGGAGATACGCAGTATTTT | CSVVSGGDTQYF
TRBJ2-1 | TRBV7-9 | 16 | TRBD2 | few | TGTGCCAGCACCTCAACTAGCGGGAGCCCCCGTAGGAAGCAGTTCTTC | CASTSTSGSPRRKQFF
TRBJ2-5 | TRBV29-1 | 15 | NA | NA | TGCAGCGTTGAAGATGTGCCAGGATATGGGGGGACCCAGTACTTC | CSVEDVPGYGGTQYF
TRBJ1-2 | TRBV29-1 | 13 | NA | many | TGCAGCGTTGAATGGACAGATAACTATGGCTACACCTTC | CSVEWTDNYGYTF
TRBJ2-7 | TRBV4-2 | 16 | NA | NA | TGTGCCAGCAGCCAAGATAGCCGGGAGCAAACTTACGAGCAGTACTTC | CASSQDSREQTYEQYF